The 9 T cell receptor beta chains below all came from one sample that was sequenced in a study of tumor and adjacent non-tumor tissue in lung cancer. A modified ARM-PCR protocol with three rounds of nested PCR amplified TCRbeta. TCRdb fed the multiplex PCR reads into MiXCR, producing one record per CDR3 protein. Here the sample spans 100,000 or so distinct CDR3 sequences, 50% to 70% being singletons. The template was RNA from unsorted bulk tissue. Distant lung tissue was collected more than 3 cm away from the tumor edge. The sample consisted of distant non-tumor lung tissue. The receptors stem from a young man with non-small cell lung cancer.

This clonotype was observed once. V usage is TRBV11-3 and J usage is TRBJ1-1; D is possibly TRBD1 (5 bases). Germline lookup yields CDR1 SGHNT and CDR2 YENEEA. CDR3 size: 15 residues. V was cut by 8 bases and J by 5 bases, with 21 bases left in between. As DNA, the CDR3 is TGTGCCAGCGGCAAGGGGTCCGGTCCTTGGACTGAAGCTTTCTTT. Its translation is CASGKGSGPWTEAFF.

A few counts support this clonotype. The rearrangement links TRBV19 to TRBJ2-1; D ambiguous. CDR1 and CDR2 from the germline V gene are LNHDA and SQIVND (reference sequence). V dropped 7 bases and J dropped 8 bases, with 21 bases sitting between them. The CDR3 loop spans 15 amino acids. This CDR3 is CASTLNRAKNDEQFF. As DNA, the CDR3 is TGTGCCAGTACTCTCAACCGGGCTAAGAACGATGAGCAGTTCTTC.

This clonotype was recorded many times. The chain combines TRBV28 with TRBJ2-7; 10 bases agree with TRBD1. Unmatched junction bases numbered 8, after V lost 6 bases and J lost 6 bases. Germline V gives CDR1 MDHEN, CDR2 SYDVKM. The CDR3 covers 14 residues. The CDR3 is CASRPGTGVGEQYF. The CDR3 DNA follows: TGTGCCAGCAGACCCGGGACAGGGGTCGGCGAGCAGTACTTC.

This clonotype has a handful of counts. The chain joins TRBV30 to TRBJ1-1; TRBD1 aligns across 9 bases. Germline V gene lookup returns CDR1 GTSNPN and CDR2 SVGIG (reference sequence). Trimming cost V 4 bases and J 1 base; bases outside gene matches: 19. The CDR3 totals 19 residues. The CDR3 reads CAWTQGLGTGRVGNTEAFF. The DNA for the CDR3 is TGTGCCTGGACCCAGGGCTTGGGGACAGGGAGAGTAGGGAACACTGAAGCTTTCTTT.

This clonotype has just one count. This CDR3 fails to terminate in the conserved phenylalanine or tryptophan, so it likely reflects a read error. The rearrangement uses TRBV20-1 and TRBJ2-2; D may be TRBD1 or TRBD2 (5 bases each). CDR3 length equals 15 residues. Germline CDR1 DFQATT, CDR2 SNEGSKA (reference sequence). Trimming left V 5 bases short and J 6 bases short, with 19 bases between. CDR3 DNA sequence: TGCAGTGCTTCCGAGGGGAGTAGCGCATCCGGGGAGCTGTTTATC. It is translated as CSASEGSSASGELFI.

This sequence joins TRBV5-6 and TRBJ1-4; D is unclear. V was cut by 0 bases and J by 7 bases, with 16 bases left in between. Germline CDR1 SGHDT, CDR2 YYEEEE. This CDR3 spans 16 amino acids. This CDR3 reads CASSLDPVADSEKLFF. The DNA of the CDR3 is TGTGCCAGCAGCTTGGACCCCGTGGCCGACTCTGAAAAACTGTTTTTT.

On this clonotype: The junction and the germline gene differ at one end; a read error may be behind it. The rearrangement uses TRBV20-1 and TRBJ2-7, with 10 nucleotides matching TRBD2. The CDR3 spans 13 residues. From germline, CDR1 is DFQATT and CDR2 SNEGSKA (reference sequence). The CDR3 DNA follows: TGCAGTGCTATAGCGGGAGGCACCTACGAGCAGCACTTC. This codes for CSAIAGGTYEQHF.

Regarding this clonotype: A much larger clone lies one base from this, so it may be a read error. The chain employs TRBV7-8 and TRBJ1-2; the D gene is possibly TRBD1 (5 bases). V was pared by 8 bases and J by 8 bases, with 12 bases between. The CDR3 runs to 11 residues. CDR1 and CDR2 (germline): SGHVS, FQNEAQ. The CDR3 reads CASGVGVGYTF. For the CDR3, the DNA is TGTGCCAGCGGCGTGGGGGTCGGCTACACCTTC.

The chain is built from TRBV11-3 and TRBJ2-1; TRBD1 matches 7 bases. Trimming cost V 8 bases and J 8 bases; bases outside gene matches: 12. This CDR3 has 14 residues. Germline assignment: CDR1 SGHNT and CDR2 YENEEA. The CDR3 region is CASGLGTVVYEQFF. Here the CDR3 DNA reads TGTGCCAGCGGCCTCGGGACAGTGGTCTATGAGCAGTTCTTC.